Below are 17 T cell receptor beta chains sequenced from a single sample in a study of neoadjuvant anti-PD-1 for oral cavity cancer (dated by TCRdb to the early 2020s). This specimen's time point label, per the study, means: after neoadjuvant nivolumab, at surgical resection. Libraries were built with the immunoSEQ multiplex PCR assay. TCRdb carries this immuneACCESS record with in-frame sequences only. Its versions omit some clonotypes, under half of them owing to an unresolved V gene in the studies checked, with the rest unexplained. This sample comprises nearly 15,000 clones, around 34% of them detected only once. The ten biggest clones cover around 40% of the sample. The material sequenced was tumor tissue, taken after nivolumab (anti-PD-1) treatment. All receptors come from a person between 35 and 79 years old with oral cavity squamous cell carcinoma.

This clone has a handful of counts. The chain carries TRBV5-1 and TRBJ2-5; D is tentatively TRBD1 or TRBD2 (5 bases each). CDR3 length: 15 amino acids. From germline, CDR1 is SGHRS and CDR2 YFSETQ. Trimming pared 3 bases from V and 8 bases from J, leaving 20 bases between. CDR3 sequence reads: CASSWGSGTEGTQYF. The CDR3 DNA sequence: TGCGCCAGCAGCTGGGGTTCGGGGACGGAAGGAACCCAGTACTTC.

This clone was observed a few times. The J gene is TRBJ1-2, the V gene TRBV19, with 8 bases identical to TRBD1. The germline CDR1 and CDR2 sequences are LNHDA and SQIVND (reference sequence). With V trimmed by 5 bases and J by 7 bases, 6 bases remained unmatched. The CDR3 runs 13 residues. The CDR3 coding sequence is TGTGCCAGTAGTCATCAAGGACAGGGTGGCTACACCTTC. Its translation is CASSHQGQGGYTF.

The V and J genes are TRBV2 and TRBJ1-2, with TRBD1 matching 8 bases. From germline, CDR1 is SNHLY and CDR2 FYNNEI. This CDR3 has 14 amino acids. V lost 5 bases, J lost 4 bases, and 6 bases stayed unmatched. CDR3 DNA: TGTGCCAGCAGTCGAAGGACAGGGTCCTATGGCTACACCTTC. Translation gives CASSRRTGSYGYTF.

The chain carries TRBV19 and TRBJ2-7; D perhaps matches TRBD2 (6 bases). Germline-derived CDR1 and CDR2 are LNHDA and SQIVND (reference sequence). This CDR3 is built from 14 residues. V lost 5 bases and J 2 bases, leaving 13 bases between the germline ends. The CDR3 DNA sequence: TGTGCCAGTAGTCCGGGGGTTCGAGCCTACGAGCAGTACTTC. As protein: CASSPGVRAYEQYF.

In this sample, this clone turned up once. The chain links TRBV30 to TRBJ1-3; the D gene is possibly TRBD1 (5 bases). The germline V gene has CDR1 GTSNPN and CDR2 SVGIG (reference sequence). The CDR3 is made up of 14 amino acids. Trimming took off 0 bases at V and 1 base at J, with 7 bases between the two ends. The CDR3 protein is CAWSVGGSGNTIYF. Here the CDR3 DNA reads TGTGCCTGGAGTGTTGGGGGTTCTGGAAACACCATATATTTT.

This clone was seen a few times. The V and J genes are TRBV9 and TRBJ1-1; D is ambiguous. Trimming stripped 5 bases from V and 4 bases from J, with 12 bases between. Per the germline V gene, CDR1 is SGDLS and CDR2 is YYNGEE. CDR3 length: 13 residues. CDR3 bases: TGTGCCAGCAGTGGGCAGGCGGGCACTGAAGCTTTCTTT. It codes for CASSGQAGTEAFF.

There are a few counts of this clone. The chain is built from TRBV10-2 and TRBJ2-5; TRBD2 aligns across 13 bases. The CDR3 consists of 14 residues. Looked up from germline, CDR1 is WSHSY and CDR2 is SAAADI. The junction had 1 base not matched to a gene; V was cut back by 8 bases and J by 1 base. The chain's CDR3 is CASRLAGGQETQYF. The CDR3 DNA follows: TGCGCCAGCCGACTAGCGGGGGGCCAAGAGACCCAGTACTTC.

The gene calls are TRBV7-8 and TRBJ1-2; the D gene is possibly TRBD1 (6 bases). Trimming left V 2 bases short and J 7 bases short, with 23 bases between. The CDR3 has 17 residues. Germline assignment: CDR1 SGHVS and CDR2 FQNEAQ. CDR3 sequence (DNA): TGTGCCAGCAGCTTACTTCGTCGGGACTCAATGGACAGTGGCTACACCTTC. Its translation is CASSLLRRDSMDSGYTF.

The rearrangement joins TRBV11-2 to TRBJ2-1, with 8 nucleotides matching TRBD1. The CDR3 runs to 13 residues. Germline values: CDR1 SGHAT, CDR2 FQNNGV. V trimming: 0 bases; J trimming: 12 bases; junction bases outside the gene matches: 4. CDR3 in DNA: TGTGCCAGCAGCTTAGACGACAGGGGTGGGCAGTTCTTC. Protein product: CASSLDDRGGQFF.

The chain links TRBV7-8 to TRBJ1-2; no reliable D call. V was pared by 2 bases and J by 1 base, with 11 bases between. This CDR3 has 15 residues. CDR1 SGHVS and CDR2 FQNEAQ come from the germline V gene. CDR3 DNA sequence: TGTGCCAGCAGCTTAAGAGACAATAATAACTATGGCTACACCTTC. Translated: CASSLRDNNNYGYTF.

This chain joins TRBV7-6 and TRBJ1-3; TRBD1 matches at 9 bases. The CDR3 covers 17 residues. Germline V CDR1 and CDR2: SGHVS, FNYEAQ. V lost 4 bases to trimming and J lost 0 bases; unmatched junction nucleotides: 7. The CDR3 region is CASSSLGQGFSGNTIYF. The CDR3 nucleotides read TGTGCCAGCAGCTCCTTGGGACAGGGTTTCTCTGGAAACACCATATATTTT.

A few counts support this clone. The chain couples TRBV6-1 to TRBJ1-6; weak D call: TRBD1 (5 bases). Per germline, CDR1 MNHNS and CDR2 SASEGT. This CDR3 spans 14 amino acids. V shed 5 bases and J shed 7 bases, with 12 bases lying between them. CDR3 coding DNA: TGTGCCAGCAGTAGGGACGCCCAAAATTCACCCCTCCACTTT. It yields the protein CASSRDAQNSPLHF.

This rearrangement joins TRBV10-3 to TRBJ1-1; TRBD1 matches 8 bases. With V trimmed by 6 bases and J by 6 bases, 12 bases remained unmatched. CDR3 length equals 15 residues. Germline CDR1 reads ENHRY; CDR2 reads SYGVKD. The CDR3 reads CAIRLDRDDFAEAFF. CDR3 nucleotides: TGTGCCATCAGATTGGACAGGGATGATTTCGCTGAAGCTTTCTTT.

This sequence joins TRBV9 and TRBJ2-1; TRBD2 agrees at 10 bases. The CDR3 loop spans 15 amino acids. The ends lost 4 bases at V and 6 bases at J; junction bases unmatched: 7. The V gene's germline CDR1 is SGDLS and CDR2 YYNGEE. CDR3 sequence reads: CASSFSGGAANEQFF. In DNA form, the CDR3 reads TGTGCCAGCAGCTTCAGCGGGGGGGCCGCCAATGAGCAGTTCTTC.

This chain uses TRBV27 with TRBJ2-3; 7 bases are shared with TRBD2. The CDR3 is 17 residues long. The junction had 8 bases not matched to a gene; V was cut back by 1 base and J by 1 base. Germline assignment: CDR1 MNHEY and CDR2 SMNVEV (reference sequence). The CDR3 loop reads CASSLFGPAGGTDTQYF. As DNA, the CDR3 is TGTGCCAGCAGTTTATTTGGCCCGGCGGGGGGCACAGATACGCAGTATTTT.

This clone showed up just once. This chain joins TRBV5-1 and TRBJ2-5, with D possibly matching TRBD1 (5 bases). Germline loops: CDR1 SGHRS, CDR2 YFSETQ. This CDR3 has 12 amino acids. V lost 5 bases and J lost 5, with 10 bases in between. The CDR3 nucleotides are TGCGCCAGCAGTAGCAGGGCTGAGACCCAGTACTTC. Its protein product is CASSSRAETQYF.

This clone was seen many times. The CDR3 region is CASSLVSGLSDTQYF. CDR3 coding DNA: TGCGCCAGCAGCTTGGTAAGCGGGTTATCAGATACGCAGTATTTT. The rearrangement links TRBV5-1 to TRBJ2-3; the D gene is possibly TRBD2 (6 bases). Germline CDR1 SGHRS, CDR2 YFSETQ. The CDR3 runs to 15 residues. Trimming took 0 bases from V and 4 from J, leaving 12 bases between them.